This TCR beta chain was captured in a study of blood T cell repertoires in COVID-19. Study details: From the United States, Italy and Spain came samples of acute and convalescent COVID-19. Sources were T cells, B-cell-depleted T cells, or PBMCs; the material itself was cDNA or gDNA.

Germline-derived CDR1 and CDR2 are MDHEN and SYDVKM. The junction had 9 bases not matched to a gene; V was cut back by 6 bases and J by 2 bases. This CDR3 is built from 15 residues. Recruits, aged roughly 18 to 100 years, lived in 25 or so US areas. Assay used: immunoSEQ multiplex PCR; TCRdb lists only in-frame clones, some missing. Of a few hundred thousand clones in the sample, approximately 83% were seen once. J is TRBJ1-1 and V is TRBV28, with 7 bases fitting TRBD1. This TCR was recovered from a woman in her fifties or sixties who had recovered from COVID-19. Sequencing was carried out using PBMCs or T cells enriched from blood (not recorded which). DNA for the CDR3: TGTGCCAGCAGGAGCACGTGGGACAGTAACACTGAAGCTTTCTTT. Protein sequence: CASRSTWDSNTEAFF.